These 23 T cell receptor beta chains originate from one sample sequenced in a study of blood T cell repertoires in COVID-19. The assay was immunoSEQ multiplex PCR, and TCRdb's table has in-frame clones only and misses some. The profile shows approximately 500,000 clones, about 89% of them singletons. The sequenced material came from peripheral blood. The receptors here all came from a woman between 45 and 65 years old with COVID-19, enrolled during active disease.

J is TRBJ1-5 and V is TRBV4-1; D remains unclear. Germline CDR1 reads MGHRA; CDR2 reads YSYEKL. Trimming took 1 base from V and 7 from J, leaving 11 bases between them. The CDR3 consists of 14 residues. The CDR3 is CASSQGRVNQPQHF. The CDR3 bases are TGCGCCAGCAGCCAAGGGAGGGTAAACCAGCCCCAGCATTTT.

CDR3 protein: CASSVGQGSATNEKLFF. CDR3 DNA: TGTGCCAGCAGCGTAGGACAGGGCAGTGCAACTAATGAAAAACTGTTTTTT. This chain joins TRBV9 and TRBJ1-4; 7 bases are shared with TRBD1. V dropped 0 bases and J dropped 0; count of bases not matched to a gene: 5. This CDR3 has 17 residues. Per germline, CDR1 SGDLS and CDR2 YYNGEE.

The chain links TRBV30 to TRBJ1-2; D unclear. The CDR3 is 13 amino acids. CDR1 and CDR2 from the germline V gene are GTSNPN and SVGIG (reference sequence). Trimming pared 3 bases from V and 4 bases from J, leaving 12 bases between. As DNA, the CDR3 is TGTGCCTGGAGCGGAGGGCAGACCTATGGCTACACCTTC. Its translation is CAWSGGQTYGYTF.

The chain couples TRBV11-3 to TRBJ2-3; possibly TRBD1 for D (6 bases). Trimming stripped 5 bases from V and 3 bases from J, with 12 bases between. This CDR3 has 14 amino acids. Per germline, CDR1 SGHNT and CDR2 YENEEA. CDR3 region: CASSARQGTDTQYF. The CDR3 coding sequence is TGTGCCAGCAGCGCCCGGCAGGGGACAGATACGCAGTATTTT.

This chain links TRBV5-1 with TRBJ2-5, with a tentative D call TRBD1 (6 bases). The length of the CDR3 is 13 residues. The V end was cut by 1 base, the J end by 10 bases, with 14 bases between. CDR1 is SGHRS and CDR2 is YFSETQ in the germline V gene. DNA for the CDR3: TGCGCCAGCAGCTTGCTGGACAGACGGGACCAGTACTTC. Its protein is CASSLLDRRDQYF.

This rearrangement joins TRBV7-2 to TRBJ2-3, with 11 nucleotides matching TRBD2. CDR3 length equals 15 residues. CDR1 and CDR2 (germline): SGHTA, FQGNSA. The ends lost 5 bases at V and 4 bases at J; junction bases unmatched: 5. The CDR3 sequence: CASSLTSGAADTQYF. As DNA, the CDR3 is TGTGCCAGCAGCCTGACTAGCGGGGCTGCAGATACGCAGTATTTT.

This chain links TRBV7-3 with TRBJ2-7; 8 nucleotides agree with TRBD2. Germline values: CDR1 SGHTA, CDR2 FQGTGA. V was pared by 2 bases and J by 7 bases, with 4 bases of the junction left unmatched. The CDR3 contains 13 residues. The DNA for the CDR3 is TGTGCCAGCAGCTTATCACTAGCGGAGGAGCAGTACTTC. This codes for CASSLSLAEEQYF.

Written as DNA, the CDR3 is TGCAGCGTTGAGGTTCAGGGGGAACGTTTCTATGGCTACACCTTC. This translates into CSVEVQGERFYGYTF. V usage is TRBV29-1 and J usage is TRBJ1-2; 7 bases align to TRBD1. Germline values: CDR1 SQVTM, CDR2 ANQGSEA. Trimming took 3 bases from V and 4 from J; bases not matched to a gene: 11. This CDR3 spans 15 amino acids.

This chain connects TRBV24-1 to TRBJ2-3, with unresolved D. The V and J ends lost 7 bases and 0 bases respectively, with 13 bases between them. The length of the CDR3 is 15 residues. Germline values: CDR1 KGHDR, CDR2 SFDVKD. The DNA for the CDR3 is TGTGCCACCAGCCCTAGATTCACTAGCACAGATACGCAGTATTTT. Protein product: CATSPRFTSTDTQYF.

This chain joins TRBV20-1 and TRBJ1-1; D may be TRBD1 (5 bases). Germline loops: CDR1 DFQATT, CDR2 SNEGSKA (reference sequence). The CDR3 sequence is 11 residues long. Trimming removed 4 bases from V and 8 bases from J, with 11 bases in between. CDR3 nucleotide sequence: TGCAGTGCTATCCTTCAGGGAGAAGCTTTCTTT. Its protein is CSAILQGEAFF.

V usage is TRBV30 and J usage is TRBJ1-4, with 7 nucleotides matching TRBD1. With V trimmed by 5 bases and J by 10 bases, 10 bases remained unmatched. The CDR3 runs 13 residues. Germline CDR1 is GTSNPN and CDR2 is SVGIG (reference sequence). CDR3 amino acids: CAWYRDSNGKLFF. CDR3 DNA sequence: TGTGCCTGGTACCGGGACAGTAACGGAAAACTGTTTTTT.

The CDR3 DNA is TGTGCCAGCAGCTTCCGCCCTTACGCTTCCGCCAGGGAGACCCAGTACTTC. Translating gives CASSFRPYASARETQYF. The chain has TRBV5-6 and TRBJ2-5, with D uncertain. The CDR3 spans 17 residues. CDR1 and CDR2 (germline): SGHDT, YYEEEE. Trimming removed 2 bases from V and 5 bases from J, with 22 bases in between. The variable domain in full, with the rest retrieved from reference TRBV5-6 and TRBJ2-5, is DAGVTQSPTHLIKTRGQQVTLRCSPKSGHDTVSWYQQALGQGPQFIFQYYEEEERQRGNFPDRFSGHQFPNYSSELNVNALLLGDSALYLCASSFRPYASARETQYFGPGTRLLVL.

The chain is built from TRBV9 and TRBJ2-1, with TRBD2 identical over 7 bases. Germline trimming cut 2 bases from V and 1 base from J; bases unmatched to any gene: 6. The CDR3 covers 16 residues. CDR1 is SGDLS, CDR2 YYNGEE, per germline. The CDR3 sequence: CASSVDWRGSYNEQFF. The CDR3 nucleotides are TGTGCCAGCAGCGTTGACTGGCGGGGGTCCTACAATGAGCAGTTCTTC.

V and J are TRBV5-1 and TRBJ1-1; no clear D gene. Trimming shortened V by 4 bases and J by 0 bases, and 4 bases separated the two germline ends. The CDR3 loop spans 12 amino acids. Per germline, CDR1 SGHRS and CDR2 YFSETQ. The CDR3 region is CASSLLNTEAFF. The CDR3 coding sequence is TGCGCCAGCAGCCTCTTGAACACTGAAGCTTTCTTT.

V gene TRBV3-1 (or the pseudogene TRBV3-2) combines with J gene TRBJ1-5, with D tentatively TRBD1 (6 bases). The CDR3 contains 14 residues. Germline loops: CDR1 LGHDT, CDR2 YNNKEL (reference sequence). V shed 1 base and J shed 7 bases, with 11 bases lying between them. The CDR3 nucleotides read TGTGCCAGCAGCCAAGGGGGGCGAGGGCAGCCCCAGCATTTT. This encodes CASSQGGRGQPQHF.

The table lists this clone with a count of one. The rearrangement uses TRBV10-3 and TRBJ2-3; tentatively, D is TRBD1 (5 bases). Deletions cut 2 bases from V and 0 bases from J, with 12 bases between. The CDR3 runs to 16 residues. Germline CDR1 reads ENHRY; CDR2 reads SYGVKD. The DNA of the CDR3 is TGTGCCATCAGTGAGCGTCCCGACAGTAGCACAGATACGCAGTATTTT. This codes for CAISERPDSSTDTQYF.

The J gene is TRBJ2-6, the V gene TRBV7-2, with D unclear. The germline CDR1 and CDR2 sequences are SGHTA and FQGNSA. The CDR3 contains 14 residues. Trimming shortened V by 3 bases and J by 2 bases, and 5 bases separated the two germline ends. The CDR3 coding sequence is TGTGCCAGCAGCTTGAGAGCTGGGGCCAACGTCCTGACTTTC. It is translated as CASSLRAGANVLTF.

The chain carries TRBV6-6 and TRBJ2-2; D ambiguous. The length of the CDR3 is 16 residues. The V gene lost 5 bases and the J gene lost 2 bases, with 15 bases spanning the gap. CDR1 is MNHNY, CDR2 SVGAGI, per germline (reference sequence). This CDR3 reads CASSRVWPPNTGELFF. CDR3 bases: TGTGCCAGCAGTCGAGTCTGGCCCCCCAACACCGGGGAGCTGTTTTTT.

The chain combines TRBV18 with TRBJ1-2; 7 nucleotides align to TRBD1. Trimming at V came to 3 bases and at J to 3 bases, leaving 4 bases not matched to a gene. The CDR3 totals 14 residues. Germline V gene lookup returns CDR1 KGHSH and CDR2 LQKENI. CDR3 residues: CASSPTDRYYGYTF. The CDR3 nucleotides read TGTGCCAGCTCACCCACGGACAGGTACTATGGCTACACCTTC.

As concerns this clone: The conserved final phenylalanine or tryptophan is absent from the CDR3, which likely points to a read error. Because the CDR3's place on the DNA is in doubt, the DNA is left out and the CDR3 is given as listed by TCRdb. V gene TRBV5-1 combines with J gene TRBJ1-2; TRBD1, the D gene given by the table, was not confirmed from the DNA. The V gene's germline CDR1 is SGHRS and CDR2 YFSETQ. Including both end residues, the CDR3 is 9 amino acids long. The CDR3 reads CASNRQGEL.

This clone was detected once. The chain has TRBV2 and TRBJ2-6, with D possibly matching TRBD1 (8 bases). V lost 8 bases, J lost 0 bases, and 17 bases lay in between. The CDR3 extends over 17 amino acids. CDR1 SNHLY and CDR2 FYNNEI come from the germline V gene. The CDR3 loop is CASGGDRHSSGANVLTF. CDR3 nucleotides: TGTGCCAGCGGGGGGGACAGGCATAGCTCTGGGGCCAACGTCCTGACTTTC.

The gene calls are TRBV5-4 and TRBJ1-2; TRBD1 aligns across 9 bases. With V trimmed by 0 bases and J by 5 bases, 2 bases remained unmatched. This CDR3 is 14 amino acids long. Germline V CDR1 and CDR2: SGHNT, YYREEE (reference sequence). In nucleotides, the CDR3 is TGTGCCAGCAGCTTGGGGACAGGGGTATATGGCTACACCTTC. This gives the protein CASSLGTGVYGYTF.

The CDR3 spells CASSLVGADISLYGYTF. For the CDR3, the DNA is TGTGCCAGCAGCTTAGTGGGGGCCGACATTTCCCTCTATGGCTACACCTTC. This rearrangement joins TRBV7-8 to TRBJ1-2, with TRBD1 as a possible D gene (6 bases). The CDR3 has 17 amino acids. Germline CDR1 reads SGHVS; CDR2 reads FQNEAQ. Trimming left V 1 base short and J 4 bases short, with 19 bases between.